The 3 T cell receptor beta chains below come from one sample, sequenced in a study of blood T cell repertoires in COVID-19. Clones were read by immunoSEQ multiplex PCR, and TCRdb kept only the in-frame ones, dropping some. The data show around 150,000 clones, approximately 87% seen once. The material sequenced was peripheral blood. The receptors here all came from an older woman with COVID-19, enrolled during active disease.

This sequence joins TRBV28 and TRBJ1-3, with 9 nucleotides matching TRBD1. With V trimmed by 5 bases and J by 5 bases, 4 bases remained unmatched. Germline CDR1 reads MDHEN; CDR2 reads SYDVKM. The CDR3 contains 14 residues. CDR3 protein: CASSPQGARNTIYF. Here the CDR3 DNA reads TGTGCCAGCAGTCCACAGGGGGCTAGAAACACCATATATTTT. Based on the CDR3 plus reference TRBV28 and TRBJ1-3, the full variable domain is DVKVTQSSRYLVKRTGEKVFLECVQDMDHENMFWYRQDPGLGLRLIYFSYDVKMKEKGDIPEGYSVSREKKERFSLILESASTNQTSMYLCASSPQGARNTIYFGEGSWLTVV.

This clone appeared a few times. The chain combines TRBV6-1 with TRBJ1-2, with 7 bases fitting TRBD1. V lost 3 bases and J lost 3; bases outside the gene matches: 7. The CDR3 is made up of 15 amino acids. Looked up from germline, CDR1 is MNHNS and CDR2 is SASEGT. The CDR3 sequence: CASSDMDRTYYGYTF. DNA of the CDR3: TGTGCCAGCAGTGACATGGACAGGACGTACTATGGCTACACCTTC.

The chain has TRBV10-2 and TRBJ1-5, with TRBD1 as a possible D gene (5 bases). The CDR3 totals 16 residues. Trimming left V 0 bases short and J 4 bases short, with 13 bases between. Germline assignment: CDR1 WSHSY and CDR2 SAAADI. The CDR3 is CASSESSTQGNQPQHF. In nucleotides, the CDR3 is TGCGCCAGCAGTGAGTCGTCCACGCAGGGAAATCAGCCCCAGCATTTT.